This entry features one TCR beta chain sequence. A junction end diverges from the germline sequence, so it may reflect a read error. These data come from a study of blood T cells in healthy people across ages. PCR was performed a second time for about 6 to 12 cycles using a sample-barcoded 5' primer and a J-beta primer mix. One entry per CDR3 protein results from TCRdb running MiXCR on the 5' RACE reads. The sample has about 830,000 distinct CDR3 sequences, under 80% seen once. The CDR3 spans 18 residues. Germline V lookup: CDR1 SGDLS, CDR2 YYNGEE. The rearrangement uses TRBV9 and TRBJ2-6; D not resolved. The receptor was derived from a man aged 30 to 45 in good health. The material sequenced was blood. This CDR3 reads CASMARVGRGDGSNVLTF. CDR3 coding DNA: TGTGCCAGCATGGCACGGGTGGGTCGTGGAGATGGGTCCAACGTCCTGACTTTC. Full variable domain (missing parts from reference TRBV9 and TRBJ2-6): DSGVTQTPKHLITATGQRVTLRCSPRSGDLSVYWYQQSLDQGLQFLIQYYNGEERAKGNILERFSAQQFPDLHSELNLSSLELGDSALYFCASMARVGRGDGSNVLTFGAGSRLTVL.